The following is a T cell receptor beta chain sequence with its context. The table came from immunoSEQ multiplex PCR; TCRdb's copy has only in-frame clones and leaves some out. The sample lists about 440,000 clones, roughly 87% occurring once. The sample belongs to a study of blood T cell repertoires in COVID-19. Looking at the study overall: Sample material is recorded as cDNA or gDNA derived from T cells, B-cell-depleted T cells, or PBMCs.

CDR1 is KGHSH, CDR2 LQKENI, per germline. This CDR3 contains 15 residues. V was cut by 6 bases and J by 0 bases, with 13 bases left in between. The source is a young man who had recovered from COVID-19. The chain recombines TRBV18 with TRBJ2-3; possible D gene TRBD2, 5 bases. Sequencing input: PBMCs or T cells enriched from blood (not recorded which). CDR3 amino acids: CASSPTGFSTDTQYF. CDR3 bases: TGTGCCAGCTCCCCAACGGGATTTAGCACAGATACGCAGTATTTT.